This T cell receptor beta chain was sequenced in a study of tissue T cells after allogeneic stem cell transplantation. As to this clone: Its target is not known. The gene names here belong to mouse. The CDR3 end lies 1 residue beyond the end of the read and is filled in from the germline J gene.

Notes on the study in general: The study did not identify alloreactive or antigen-specific tissue TCRs, and some clones might be persisting host cells. Anatomically similar tissues had similar TCR repertoires within each patient.

Time point of the sample: mouse harvest day 14 after allogeneic transplant. Tail vein injection delivered 10^7 T-cell-depleted bone marrow cells and 10^6 splenic CD5+ T cells. Tissues came from B6→BALB/c major-mismatch GVHD mice at day 7 or 14. Sequencing of TCRbeta CDR3 at survey depth gave sequences and template counts. Clones were read by immunoSEQ multiplex PCR, and TCRdb kept only the in-frame ones, dropping some. The sample has 4,500 to 5,000 clones; more than 25% are singletons. This CDR3 is 14 amino acids long. Germline CDR1 reads KGHTA; CDR2 reads FQNQQP. The sequenced sample was skin. This rearrangement joins TRBV23 to TRBJ2-5; the table assigns TRBD1, which was not confirmed against the DNA. The clonotype originates from a female BALB/c mouse given C57BL/6 T cells with graft-versus-host disease after an allogeneic hematopoietic cell transplant. CDR3 residues: CSSSQRTGTNTQYF. The CDR3 bases that were read are TGCTCCAGCAGTCAACGGACAGGGACGAACACCCAGTAC. Full variable domain (rest looked up from reference TRBV23 and TRBJ2-5): DAAVTQKPRYLIKMKGQEAEMKCIPEKGHTAVFWYQQKQSKELKFLIYFQNQQPLDQIDMVKERFSAVCPSSSLCSLGIRTCEAEDSALYLCSSSQRTGTNTQYFGPGTRLLVL.